In its sample, the clone carrying this TCR beta chain was seen a few times. Its target is not known. This sample stems from a study of molecular identifiers for immune sequencing clone quantification. With listed TCR primers and previously described methods, bulk TCR libraries were prepared. TCRdb used MiXCR to reprocess the PCR reads, holding one entry per CDR3 protein. The sample lists around 480,000 distinct CDR3 sequences; about 25% were seen once. Regarding the study as a whole: Among about a million naive cells, as was reported, spiked Jurkat TCR RNA from one cell was detectable. Over 97% of CMV-specific effector molecules, but under 1% of naive ones, were in clones above 20 copies.

Preparation of naive CD8 libraries involved roughly 18,000 to 1,100,000 sorted cells and 10%, 30% or 50% RNA. Germline CDR1 SEHNR, CDR2 FQNEAQ (reference sequence). The CDR3 is 18 residues long. V shed 5 bases and J shed 0 bases, with 20 bases lying between them. This TCR came from a human donor in good health. Some libraries in this study had Jurkat cell RNA spiked in. The chain links TRBV7-9 to TRBJ2-1; no definite D call. The sequenced sample consisted of naive CD8+ T cells from blood, with Jurkat cell RNA spiked in. Subset here: FACS-sorted CD8+CD4-CCR7+CD45RA+ naive T cells. The CDR3 DNA sequence: TGTGCCAGCAGCGGGGTACAATTTATATCCATCTCCTACAATGAGCAGTTCTTC. Translation gives CASSGVQFISISYNEQFF.